The 32 T cell receptor beta chains listed next were all sequenced from one sample in a study of blood T cell repertoires in COVID-19. Sequencing used immunoSEQ multiplex PCR; TCRdb keeps in-frame clones, though not all of them. The sample has approximately 70,000 clones, 79% seen once; the top ten hold approximately 6.8%. The material sequenced was peripheral blood. The receptors come from a woman aged 55-75 years with acute or convalescent COVID-19.

The rearrangement links TRBV14 to TRBJ2-2; D is possibly TRBD2 (5 bases). The CDR3 is 16 residues long. Trimming stripped 4 bases from V and 4 bases from J, with 16 bases between. CDR1 is SGHDN and CDR2 is FVKESK in the germline V gene. CDR3 DNA sequence: TGTGCCAGCAGCCGGGAGCGGACCTCGGGCACCGGGGAGCTGTTTTTT. Encoded protein: CASSRERTSGTGELFF.

The chain couples TRBV2 to TRBJ1-1; weak D call: TRBD1 (6 bases). Germline CDR1 SNHLY, CDR2 FYNNEI. Trimming took 3 bases from V and 1 from J, leaving 9 bases between them. The CDR3 spans 14 residues. Here the CDR3 DNA reads TGTGCCAGCAGTGACGCGACAGGGAACACTGAAGCTTTCTTT. Translated, it gives CASSDATGNTEAFF.

CDR3 in DNA: TGTGCCAGCAGTGACCGGGCTGAAGCTTTCTTT. It encodes CASSDRAEAFF. The rearrangement uses TRBV6-1 and TRBJ1-1; no firm D call. Germline lookup yields CDR1 MNHNS and CDR2 SASEGT. Trimming stripped 3 bases from V and 6 bases from J, with 5 bases between. This CDR3 contains 11 residues.

The gene calls are TRBV30 and TRBJ1-4; D remains ambiguous. Germline loops: CDR1 GTSNPN, CDR2 SVGIG (reference sequence). This CDR3 is 15 amino acids long. Trimming took 3 bases from V and 0 from J, leaving 11 bases between them. CDR3 bases: TGTGCCTGGAGAAAAGGCGCGGCAACTAATGAAAAACTGTTTTTT. Translation gives CAWRKGAATNEKLFF.

J is TRBJ1-6 and V is TRBV28; a weak D match, TRBD1 (6 bases). CDR1 MDHEN and CDR2 SYDVKM come from the germline V gene. V was trimmed by 7 bases and J by 1 base, leaving 14 bases between them. The CDR3 has 16 amino acids. The CDR3 nucleotides are TGTGCCAGCACCTTCTCCAGGGGTTCCTATAATTCACCCCTCCACTTT. Protein sequence: CASTFSRGSYNSPLHF.

The chain joins TRBV7-9 to TRBJ1-1; D not certain. The CDR3 loop spans 13 amino acids. Trimming took 4 bases from V and 0 from J, leaving 6 bases between them. Germline CDR1 and CDR2: SEHNR and FQNEAQ (reference sequence). The CDR3 sequence: CASSSGMNTEAFF. CDR3 DNA sequence: TGTGCCAGCAGCTCTGGCATGAACACTGAAGCTTTCTTT.

This chain uses TRBV19 with TRBJ2-1, with a weak D call TRBD1 (7 bases). The V gene lost 3 bases and the J gene lost 9 bases, with 12 bases spanning the gap. This CDR3 region has 13 residues. Germline lookup yields CDR1 LNHDA and CDR2 SQIVND (reference sequence). The CDR3 loop is CASSIPGGIEQFF. CDR3 bases: TGTGCCAGTAGTATTCCAGGGGGGATTGAGCAGTTCTTC.

This chain uses TRBV6-5 with TRBJ1-2; D is undetermined. The CDR3 length is 14 residues. V was pared by 0 bases and J by 6 bases, with 11 bases between. The germline CDR1 and CDR2 sequences are MNHEY and SVGAGI. This CDR3 reads CASSYSMGGDGYTF. CDR3 nucleotides: TGTGCCAGCAGTTACTCGATGGGCGGGGATGGCTACACCTTC.

The chain has TRBV29-1 and TRBJ2-2; 11 nucleotides agree with TRBD1. Germline V lookup: CDR1 SQVTM, CDR2 ANQGSEA. The CDR3 has 13 residues. Losses at the gene ends were 6 bases for V and 4 bases for J; bases not matched to a gene: 1. CDR3 sequence: CSVGTGGTGELFF. CDR3 in DNA: TGCAGCGTAGGGACAGGGGGCACCGGGGAGCTGTTTTTT.

The rearrangement joins TRBV6-6 to TRBJ2-1; D not certain. Deletions cut 6 bases from V and 0 bases from J, with 9 bases between. Germline-derived CDR1 and CDR2 are MNHNY and SVGAGI (reference sequence). This CDR3 contains 14 residues. CDR3 sequence (DNA): TGTGCCAGCAGATCCTCGAGCTCCTACAATGAGCAGTTCTTC. The encoded protein is CASRSSSSYNEQFF.

This clone was recorded once. CDR3 loop: CASSFGRAYEQYF. The CDR3 bases are TGCGCCAGCAGCTTTGGCAGGGCCTACGAGCAGTACTTC. V gene TRBV5-1 combines with J gene TRBJ2-7, with D perhaps TRBD1 (5 bases). CDR3 length: 13 amino acids. Trimming stripped 2 bases from V and 2 bases from J, with 8 bases between. CDR1 SGHRS and CDR2 YFSETQ come from the germline V gene.

The chain is built from TRBV7-3 and TRBJ2-5; a possible D gene is TRBD2 (6 bases). Trimming removed 1 base at V and 5 bases at J, with 11 bases between. Looked up from germline, CDR1 is SGHTA and CDR2 is FQGTGA. This CDR3 comprises 14 residues. CDR3 loop: CASSLRGAGETQYF. The CDR3 DNA reads as TGTGCCAGCAGCTTAAGAGGGGCGGGGGAGACCCAGTACTTC.

This clone turned up a few times. This rearrangement joins TRBV7-9 to TRBJ2-1, with D unclear. Per germline, CDR1 SEHNR and CDR2 FQNEAQ (reference sequence). The CDR3 has 12 amino acids. V was cut by 2 bases and J by 7 bases, with 6 bases left in between. CDR3 coding DNA: TGTGCCAGCAGCTTAATCCTAAATGAGCAGTTCTTC. This encodes CASSLILNEQFF. The complete variable domain, with remaining parts taken from reference TRBV7-9 and TRBJ2-1, reads DTGVSQNPRHKITKRGQNVTFRCDPISEHNRLYWYRQTLGQGPEFLTYFQNEAQLEKSRLLSDRFSAERPKGSFSTLEIQRTEQGDSAMYLCASSLILNEQFFGPGTRLTVL.

The J gene is TRBJ1-2, the V gene TRBV6-5, with TRBD1 matching 7 bases. This CDR3 comprises 13 residues. The germline V gene has CDR1 MNHEY and CDR2 SVGAGI. With V trimmed by 2 bases and J by 6 bases, 3 bases remained unmatched. The CDR3, as DNA: TGTGCCAGCAGTTACGACAGGGTGGATGGCTACACCTTC. Amino acid sequence: CASSYDRVDGYTF.

The CDR3 DNA reads as TGCAGTGCTAGCCTCGAGCAGTACTTC. This encodes CSASLEQYF. V is TRBV20-1 and J is TRBJ2-7, with D unclear. V shed 3 bases and J shed 6 bases, with 3 bases lying between them. From germline, CDR1 is DFQATT and CDR2 SNEGSKA (reference sequence). The CDR3 loop spans 9 amino acids.

This sequence joins TRBV27 and TRBJ1-6; 7 bases align to TRBD1. Germline assignment: CDR1 MNHEY and CDR2 SMNVEV (reference sequence). V dropped 5 bases and J dropped 0; count of bases not matched to a gene: 1. The CDR3 totals 15 residues. The CDR3 reads CASSRDSSYNSPLHF. As DNA, the CDR3 is TGTGCCAGCAGTCGGGACAGCTCCTATAATTCACCCCTCCACTTT.

The chain couples TRBV5-4 to TRBJ1-3; no definite D call. Trimming took off 0 bases at V and 0 bases at J, with 7 bases between the two ends. There are 15 residues in the CDR3. CDR1 is SGHNT and CDR2 is YYREEE in the germline V gene (reference sequence). The CDR3 region is CASSLGRGSGNTIYF. The CDR3 DNA follows: TGTGCCAGCAGCTTGGGGCGCGGCTCTGGAAACACCATATATTTT.

The chain has TRBV4-1 and TRBJ1-5; 7 bases match TRBD1. The CDR3 contains 16 residues. The V and J ends lost 4 bases and 5 bases, in that order; junction bases with no gene match: 11. Germline V CDR1 and CDR2: MGHRA, YSYEKL. The CDR3 loop is CASSLRQGGTHQPQHF. Written as DNA, the CDR3 is TGCGCCAGCAGCCTTCGACAGGGAGGAACCCATCAGCCCCAGCATTTT.

This clone was found a few times. The chain has TRBV16 and TRBJ2-7, with D unresolved. The germline V and J ends were trimmed by 3 bases and 4 bases, with 13 bases remaining between them. CDR1 is KGHSY and CDR2 is FQNENV in the germline V gene. The CDR3 loop spans 14 amino acids. The CDR3 DNA follows: TGTGCCAGCAGCCATCCAAATTCCGGTTACGAGCAGTACTTC. Protein sequence: CASSHPNSGYEQYF.

The sample holds a few counts of this clone. This chain links TRBV6-2 or TRBV6-3 with TRBJ1-6; 7 nucleotides match TRBD1. J gave up 7 bases and V 7 bases, and 7 bases lay outside the gene matches. The length of the CDR3 is 14 residues. Germline V gene sequence: CDR1 MNHEY, CDR2 SVGEGT. The DNA for the CDR3 is TGTGCCAGCAACCCGGGACAGCAAAATTCACCCCTCCACTTT. This gives the protein CASNPGQQNSPLHF.

The chain joins TRBV5-4 to TRBJ1-5; 7 positions agree with TRBD1. The V gene end was trimmed by 3 bases and the J gene end by 0 bases; junction bases not matched to a gene: 3. The CDR3 extends over 15 amino acids. The germline gives CDR1 SGHNT, CDR2 YYREEE (reference sequence). The CDR3 sequence: CASSSTGVSNQPQHF. Here the CDR3 DNA reads TGTGCCAGCAGCTCCACAGGGGTTAGCAATCAGCCCCAGCATTTT.

CDR3 sequence: CASSLATNYEQYF. The CDR3 DNA reads TGTGCCAGCAGCTTAGCCACAAACTACGAGCAGTACTTC. The V and J genes are TRBV7-9 and TRBJ2-7; D unclear. Trimming pared 0 bases from V and 3 bases from J, leaving 6 bases between. CDR3 length: 13 residues. The V gene's germline CDR1 is SEHNR and CDR2 FQNEAQ (reference sequence).

The chain employs TRBV2 and TRBJ2-5; TRBD1 matches at 8 bases. Germline V gene lookup returns CDR1 SNHLY and CDR2 FYNNEI. Trimming took 4 bases from V and 5 from J; bases not matched to a gene: 3. There are 13 residues in the CDR3. Here the CDR3 reads CASSGTGMETQYF. CDR3 DNA sequence: TGTGCCAGCAGTGGGACAGGGATGGAGACCCAGTACTTC.

The chain employs TRBV6-4 and TRBJ1-2; D is ambiguous. CDR3 size: 15 residues. V lost 6 bases and J 0 bases, leaving 14 bases between the germline ends. Germline lookup yields CDR1 MRHNA and CDR2 SNTAGT. DNA for the CDR3: TGTGCCAGCAGGACTAGGCGGCTAGCTAACTATGGCTACACCTTC. It codes for CASRTRRLANYGYTF.

The V gene is TRBV6-2 or TRBV6-3, the J gene TRBJ2-7; no definite D call. CDR1 is MNHEY and CDR2 is SVGEGT in the germline V gene. The CDR3 totals 15 residues. V was trimmed by 7 bases and J by 3 bases, leaving 19 bases between them. The CDR3 loop is CASTPSPRAFYEQYF. The CDR3 DNA reads as TGTGCCAGCACCCCGTCCCCGCGAGCTTTCTACGAGCAGTACTTC.

The rearrangement links TRBV2 to TRBJ2-3; 8 bases fit TRBD2. This CDR3 is built from 15 residues. The J segment lost 2 bases and the V segment lost 1 base, leaving 2 bases of the junction unmatched. From germline, CDR1 is SNHLY and CDR2 FYNNEI. CDR3 sequence (DNA): TGTGCCAGCAGTGAAGATAGCGGGAACACAGATACGCAGTATTTT. It codes for CASSEDSGNTDTQYF.

This clone was observed once. The chain recombines TRBV5-4 with TRBJ2-1, with a tentative D call TRBD2 (5 bases). Germline V CDR1 and CDR2: SGHNT, YYREEE (reference sequence). This CDR3 is 16 amino acids long. With 0 bases removed from V and 3 bases from J, the gap between germline ends came to 13 bases. This CDR3 is CASSLGRGLDYNEQFF. For the CDR3, the DNA is TGTGCCAGCAGCTTGGGGAGAGGACTTGACTACAATGAGCAGTTCTTC.

This clone was detected only a few times. CDR3 residues: CASSLARQGSYEQYF. In DNA, the CDR3 is TGTGCCAGCAGCTTAGCGCGGCAGGGCTCCTACGAGCAGTACTTC. The chain couples TRBV7-2 to TRBJ2-7; D might be TRBD1 (5 bases). CDR3 length equals 15 residues. Trimming left V 0 bases short and J 0 bases short, with 9 bases between. The germline gives CDR1 SGHTA, CDR2 FQGNSA.

This rearrangement joins TRBV7-2 to TRBJ1-5; D unresolved. Trimming shortened V by 0 bases and J by 7 bases, and 16 bases separated the two germline ends. CDR1 SGHTA and CDR2 FQGNSA come from the germline V gene. There are 16 residues in the CDR3. For the CDR3, the DNA is TGTGCCAGCAGCTTAGCGCTAGGCCCGGCGAAGCAGCCCCAGCATTTT. Translation: CASSLALGPAKQPQHF.

The genes are TRBV5-4 and TRBJ2-7; 10 bases map to TRBD2. The germline gives CDR1 SGHNT, CDR2 YYREEE (reference sequence). Losses at the gene ends were 0 bases for V and 3 bases for J; bases not matched to a gene: 12. The CDR3 runs to 18 residues. The CDR3 DNA sequence: TGTGCCAGCAGCTTGGGGCAGGGGGCGTCTAGCGGGGGCTACGAGCAGTACTTC. It yields the protein CASSLGQGASSGGYEQYF.

The gene calls are TRBV11-2 and TRBJ1-1; 8 positions match TRBD1. J lost 1 base, V lost 5 bases, and 3 bases had no gene match. Germline V gene sequence: CDR1 SGHAT, CDR2 FQNNGV. The CDR3 loop spans 14 amino acids. The CDR3 DNA sequence: TGTGCCAGCAGCACAGGACAGGGGAACACTGAAGCTTTCTTT. The encoded protein is CASSTGQGNTEAFF.

DNA for the CDR3: TGTGCCAGCAGCCAAGATATCCAGCCTTCGGGTGGCTACACCTTC. Its translation: CASSQDIQPSGGYTF. This chain connects TRBV3-1 (or the pseudogene TRBV3-2) to TRBJ1-2, with D unclear. The CDR3 loop spans 15 amino acids. Germline CDR1 is LGHDT and CDR2 is YNNKEL (reference sequence). V lost 0 bases and J lost 7, with 15 bases in between.